One and the same sample provided the 8 T cell receptor beta chains below, sequenced in a study of blood T cell repertoires in COVID-19. Here immunoSEQ multiplex PCR was the method, and the copy in TCRdb shows in-frame clones only, minus some. Among some 170,000 clones, roughly 84% were seen once, and the ten largest hold 0.95% to 1.5%. Sample: PBMCs or T cells enriched from blood (not recorded which). These receptor sequences come from a human donor with acute COVID-19. The donor label of this sample is uncertain.

This clone showed up just a few times. The chain combines TRBV7-6 with TRBJ1-6; 7 nucleotides align to TRBD1. This CDR3 comprises 15 residues. Trimming at V came to 0 bases and at J to 7 bases, leaving 3 bases not matched to a gene. Germline V gene lookup returns CDR1 SGHVS and CDR2 FNYEAQ. DNA for the CDR3: TGTGCCAGCAGCTTAGCGGGGACAGAGAATTCACCCCTCCACTTT. The encoded protein is CASSLAGTENSPLHF. Supplemented by reference TRBV7-6 and TRBJ1-6, the full variable domain reads GAGVSQSPRYKVTKRGQDVALRCDPISGHVSLYWYRQALGQGPEFLTYFNYEAQQDKSGLPNDRFSAERPEGSISTLTIQRTEQRDSAMYRCASSLAGTENSPLHFGNGTRLTVT.

The chain recombines TRBV5-5 with TRBJ2-3, with D perhaps matching TRBD2 (6 bases). Trimming shortened V by 2 bases and J by 3 bases, and 13 bases separated the two germline ends. This CDR3 has 15 residues. Looked up from germline, CDR1 is SGHKS and CDR2 is YYEKEE (reference sequence). CDR3 in DNA: TGTGCCAGCAGCTTATCGGGGGACGGGACAGATACGCAGTATTTT. Amino acid sequence: CASSLSGDGTDTQYF.

This clone appeared a single time. Here the CDR3 DNA reads TGTGCCAGCAGCCAAGAGGGAGACACTGAAGCTTTCTTT. Protein product: CASSQEGDTEAFF. The rearrangement joins TRBV4-2 to TRBJ1-1; unclear D gene. Germline assignment: CDR1 LGHNA and CDR2 YNFKEQ. CDR3 length: 13 residues. V shed 0 bases and J shed 3 bases, with 5 bases lying between them.

This clone was seen only a few times. The rearrangement uses TRBV6-6 and TRBJ1-2; 7 nucleotides align to TRBD1. V was pared by 5 bases and J by 3 bases, with 21 bases of the junction left unmatched. The CDR3 runs to 19 residues. CDR1 is MNHNY and CDR2 is SVGAGI in the germline V gene (reference sequence). In DNA, the CDR3 is TGTGCCAGCAGTCCCATTCCCTTTCCACAGGGGCCCGGGGACTATGGCTACACCTTC. Encoded protein: CASSPIPFPQGPGDYGYTF.

This chain uses TRBV5-4 with TRBJ2-3; 10 bases are a match to TRBD1. This CDR3 spans 17 amino acids. In germline, CDR1 is SGHNT, CDR2 YYREEE (reference sequence). V shed 0 bases and J 7 bases; nucleotides not matched to a gene: 11. The CDR3 region has the DNA TGTGCCAGCAGCTTGGTGGGGGGACAGGGGCCGACGAATACGCAGTATTTT. Translated: CASSLVGGQGPTNTQYF.

This chain connects TRBV6-5 to TRBJ2-3, with D perhaps TRBD1 (6 bases). Germline values: CDR1 MNHEY, CDR2 SVGAGI. The CDR3 runs 14 residues. V lost 5 bases and J lost 6, with 15 bases in between. This chain's CDR3 is CASSPQGQGDTQYF. The CDR3 DNA follows: TGTGCCAGCAGTCCTCAGGGGCAAGGCGATACGCAGTATTTT.

The genes are TRBV4-1 and TRBJ2-1, with a tentative D call TRBD2 (5 bases). Per germline, CDR1 MGHRA and CDR2 YSYEKL. Trimming took 1 base from V and 12 from J, leaving 7 bases between them. The CDR3 contains 11 residues. In DNA form, the CDR3 reads TGCGCCAGCAGCCAAGGCCGGGGGCAGTTCTTC. Protein: CASSQGRGQFF.

This chain uses TRBV5-1 with TRBJ2-7; 7 bases are shared with TRBD2. Germline CDR1 is SGHRS and CDR2 is YFSETQ. The CDR3 contains 14 residues. V lost 4 bases and J lost 6; bases outside the gene matches: 10. In nucleotides, the CDR3 is TGCGCCAGCAGCCCCCGACTAGCCTCGGGCGAGCAGTACTTC. Amino acid sequence: CASSPRLASGEQYF.